These 21 T cell receptor beta chains originate from one sample sequenced in a study of T cell clonality in common variable immunodeficiency. Study results and limitations: In common variable immunodeficiency, TCR beta chains reportedly carried fewer deletions and N-nucleotide insertions.

Their antigens are not known. Data came from immunoSEQ multiplex PCR; TCRdb stores just in-frame clones and leaves some out. Sampling found tens of thousands of clones, none seen once. Sequences were obtained from peripheral blood mononuclear cells. The receptors derive from a human donor with common variable immunodeficiency.

A remark on this clone: The read stops 3 residues short of the end of the CDR3; the missing end is completed from the germline J gene. The chain links TRBV7-9 to TRBJ2-4; D is ambiguous. Trimming removed 1 base from V and 4 bases from J, with 8 bases in between. The CDR3 consists of 14 residues. Germline V gives CDR1 SEHNR, CDR2 FQNEAQ (reference sequence). CDR3 sequence: CASSLVGAKNIQYF. The DNA read from the CDR3 is TGTGCCAGCAGCTTAGTAGGAGCGAAAAACATT.

With regard to this clone: Coverage ceases 3 residues before the CDR3 finishes, and the germline J gene fills in the end. This chain uses TRBV5-1 with TRBJ1-2, with TRBD1 identical over 11 bases. This CDR3 has 15 amino acids. Looked up from germline, CDR1 is SGHRS and CDR2 is YFSETQ. The CDR3 protein is CAGPRTGGFPEGYTF. The DNA read from the CDR3 is TGCGCCGGGCCTAGGACAGGGGGCTTTCCGGAGGGC. Looking up the rest from reference TRBV5-1 and TRBJ1-2 gives the full variable domain: KAGVTQTPRYLIKTRGQQVTLSCSPISGHRSVSWYQQTPGQGLQFLFEYFSETQRNKGNFPGRFSGRQFSNSRSEMNVSTLELGDSALYLCAGPRTGGFPEGYTFGSGTRLTVV.

Turning to this clone: The read stops 3 residues short of the end of the CDR3; the missing end is completed from the germline J gene. V and J are TRBV7-9 and TRBJ1-3, with unresolved D. Trimming removed 3 bases at V and 0 bases at J, with 6 bases between. CDR3 length: 14 amino acids. From germline, CDR1 is SEHNR and CDR2 FQNEAQ (reference sequence). The covered CDR3 bases are TGTGCCAGCAGCTTTGACAACTCTGGAAACACC. This translates into CASSFDNSGNT. The full CDR3 is CASSFDNSGNTIYF.

About this clone itself: The observed sequence ends 3 residues before the CDR3 terminus, with the missing tail filled in from the germline J gene. The chain couples TRBV7-4 to TRBJ2-7, with TRBD2 as a possible D gene (6 bases). The CDR3 runs 14 residues. Germline-derived CDR1 and CDR2 are SGHVT and SQSDAQ. The V end lost 5 bases, the J end lost 6 bases, and 17 bases lay between the germline ends. CDR3 DNA (partial): TGTGCCAGCAGCAAGCTTTTTGGGGGGTCCGAG. Amino acids: CASSKLFGGSE. In full, the CDR3 is CASSKLFGGSEQYF.

This clone was seen at least ten times. The read gets to within 3 residues of the CDR3 end, and the germline J gene fills in the rest. The chain employs TRBV19 and TRBJ2-5; 7 bases align to TRBD1. Germline assignment: CDR1 LNHDA and CDR2 SQIVND (reference sequence). V shed 6 bases, J shed 5 bases, and the junction held 9 bases outside the gene matches. The CDR3 spans 14 residues. CDR3 DNA, as far as it was read: TGTGCCAGTAGCAAAAACAGGGGTGTGGAGACC. The encoded protein is CASSKNRGVET. The whole CDR3 region reads CASSKNRGVETQYF.

This clone was counted many times. The CDR3 goes on 3 residues after the read ends, and that part is filled in from the germline J gene. The V and J genes are TRBV18 and TRBJ2-5; the D is unclear. Germline V lookup: CDR1 KGHSH, CDR2 LQKENI. V was cut by 3 bases and J by 2 bases, with 7 bases left in between. The CDR3 runs to 13 residues. Partial CDR3 DNA: TGTGCCAGCTCACCGACAAGACAAGAGACC. Translation gives CASSPTRQET. In full, the CDR3 is CASSPTRQETQYF.

The sample holds a few counts of this clone. This CDR3 reads CASSFIGDYNEQFF. Partial CDR3 DNA: TGTGCCAGCAGCTTTATAGGGGACTACAATGAG. The chain has TRBV7-9 and TRBJ2-1, with D possibly TRBD1 on 5 matching bases. The CDR3 end lies 3 residues beyond the end of the read and is filled in from the germline J gene. Trimming took off 3 bases at V and 3 bases at J, with 9 bases between the two ends. The CDR3 totals 14 residues. Germline V gene sequence: CDR1 SEHNR, CDR2 FQNEAQ (reference sequence).

This clone was counted only a few times. CDR3: CASSWGQGKNTEAFF. The CDR3 DNA, read in part, is TGCGCCAGCAGCTGGGGACAGGGGAAGAACACTGAA. The chain is built from TRBV5-1 and TRBJ1-1; 10 bases align to TRBD1. The CDR3 is cut off 3 residues early in the read; its end comes from the germline J gene. CDR1 and CDR2 from the germline V gene are SGHRS and YFSETQ. Trimming took 3 bases from V and 1 from J; bases not matched to a gene: 3. The CDR3 covers 15 residues. The full variable domain, with the rest looked up from reference TRBV5-1 and TRBJ1-1, is KAGVTQTPRYLIKTRGQQVTLSCSPISGHRSVSWYQQTPGQGLQFLFEYFSETQRNKGNFPGRFSGRQFSNSRSEMNVSTLELGDSALYLCASSWGQGKNTEAFFGQGTRLTVV.

This clone has only a few counts. Read data end 3 residues before the CDR3 end; the end is taken from the germline J gene. The chain carries TRBV7-9 and TRBJ2-3; TRBD2 matches 8 bases. The CDR3 runs to 15 residues. V shed 4 bases and J 4 bases; nucleotides not matched to a gene: 7. CDR1 SEHNR and CDR2 FQNEAQ come from the germline V gene (reference sequence). CDR3 residues: CASSSRGGGSDTQYF. The sequenced part of the CDR3 DNA is TGTGCCAGCAGCTCTCGGGGGGGCGGGTCAGATACG.

This clone was observed a handful of times. From the germline J gene comes the end of the CDR3, since the read stops 3 residues before it. J is TRBJ2-3 and V is TRBV7-9, with D uncertain. Trimming removed 4 bases at V and 0 bases at J, with 11 bases between. CDR3 length equals 15 residues. CDR1 and CDR2 (germline): SEHNR, FQNEAQ (reference sequence). The DNA read from the CDR3 is TGTGCCAGCAGCTCCAGTTCCCCTAGCACAGATACG. As protein: CASSSSSPSTDT. The full CDR3 protein is CASSSSSPSTDTQYF.

This clone turned up a few times. The sequenced fragment ends 3 residues before the CDR3 boundary, so the rest is inferred from the germline J gene. J is TRBJ1-1 and V is TRBV6-2 or TRBV6-3, with a weak D call TRBD1 (5 bases). The CDR3 runs 16 residues. Trimming stripped 4 bases from V and 4 bases from J, with 19 bases between. Germline assignment: CDR1 MNHEY and CDR2 SVGEGT. This chain's CDR3 is CASSSIGPGGGTEAFF. Partial CDR3 DNA: TGTGCCAGCAGTTCCATCGGTCCTGGGGGGGGCACTGAA.

This clone was counted many times. Sequencing ends 3 residues short of the CDR3 end; the germline J gene provides the rest. The chain couples TRBV30 to TRBJ2-5; 8 positions agree with TRBD1. Germline-derived CDR1 and CDR2 are GTSNPN and SVGIG (reference sequence). The CDR3 extends over 13 amino acids. The V segment lost 1 base and the J segment 4 bases; nucleotides outside the gene matches: 2. CDR3: CAWSAGGGETQYF. CDR3 bases read: TGTGCCTGGAGTGCAGGGGGCGGAGAGACC. Based on the CDR3 plus reference TRBV30 and TRBJ2-5, the full variable domain is SQTIHQWPATLVQPVGSPLSLECTVEGTSNPNLYWYRQAAGRGLQLLFYSVGIGQISSEVPQNLSASRPQDRQFILSSKKLLLSDSGFYLCAWSAGGGETQYFGPGTRLLVL.

Notes on this clone: With the read ending 3 residues before the CDR3 end, the germline J gene is used to fill in that end. This chain joins TRBV6-2 or TRBV6-3 and TRBJ2-1; D is possibly TRBD1 (5 bases). The CDR3 is 15 amino acids. Between the trimmed V and J ends, which lost 0 bases and 3 bases, there was a span of 9 bases. Germline V gives CDR1 MNHEY, CDR2 SVGEGT. CDR3 in amino acids: CASSYSGHVYNEQFF. The DNA read from the CDR3 is TGTGCCAGCAGTTACTCGGGGCATGTCTACAATGAG.

This clone occurred a few times. Read coverage stops 3 residues before the CDR3 terminus; the germline J gene supplies the remainder. The gene calls are TRBV7-9 and TRBJ2-4, with 8 bases identical to TRBD1. With V trimmed by 2 bases and J by 6 bases, 6 bases remained unmatched. Germline loops: CDR1 SEHNR, CDR2 FQNEAQ (reference sequence). The CDR3 runs to 15 residues. CDR3 in amino acids: CASSLTDRAGNIQYF. The CDR3 bases that were read are TGTGCCAGCAGCTTAACGGACAGGGCGGGAAACATT.

This clone was detected only a few times. The observed sequence ends 3 residues before the CDR3 terminus, with the missing tail filled in from the germline J gene. The chain combines TRBV7-2 with TRBJ2-5; TRBD2 is a possible D gene (5 bases). Per the germline V gene, CDR1 is SGHTA and CDR2 is FQGNSA. This CDR3 has 14 amino acids. V shed 4 bases and J shed 2 bases, with 11 bases lying between them. The CDR3 is CASSSTRGQETQYF. The CDR3 DNA, read in part, is TGTGCCAGCAGCTCAACTAGAGGGCAAGAGACC.

There are a few counts of this clone. With the read ending 3 residues before the CDR3 end, the germline J gene is used to fill in that end. This chain joins TRBV7-9 and TRBJ1-5, with TRBD1 matching over 7 bases. The length of the CDR3 is 13 residues. CDR1 SEHNR and CDR2 FQNEAQ come from the germline V gene (reference sequence). CDR3 DNA (partial): TGTTCCGGCAGGACAGGAGAGAATCAGCCC. Its protein is CSGRTGENQP. The whole CDR3 sequence reads CSGRTGENQPQHF.

This clone was seen at least ten times. The read terminates 3 residues before the CDR3 end, so the remaining end is supplied by the germline J gene. The chain uses TRBV7-2 and TRBJ1-2; D may be TRBD1 (5 bases). The germline V gene encodes CDR1 SGHTA and CDR2 FQGNSA. Deletions cut 0 bases from V and 2 bases from J, with 7 bases between. The CDR3 contains 14 residues. The sequenced part of the CDR3 DNA is TGTGCCAGCAGCTTAGCGGAGGGGAACTATGGC. It codes for CASSLAEGNYG. The entire CDR3 sequence reads CASSLAEGNYGYTF.

Notes on this clone: The read terminates 3 residues before the CDR3 end, so the remaining end is supplied by the germline J gene. The V and J genes are TRBV7-9 and TRBJ2-1, with 11 bases aligning to TRBD2. There are 15 residues in the CDR3. The V gene's germline CDR1 is SEHNR and CDR2 FQNEAQ (reference sequence). The trim removed 2 bases at V and 7 bases at J, leaving 4 bases unmatched. The CDR3 sequence is CASSLYSGGANEQFF. Partial CDR3 DNA: TGTGCCAGCAGCTTATATAGCGGGGGGGCTAATGAG. The full variable domain, rest sourced from reference TRBV7-9 and TRBJ2-1, is DTGVSQNPRHKITKRGQNVTFRCDPISEHNRLYWYRQTLGQGPEFLTYFQNEAQLEKSRLLSDRFSAERPKGSFSTLEIQRTEQGDSAMYLCASSLYSGGANEQFFGPGTRLTVL.

There are a few counts of this clone. Partial CDR3 DNA: TGTGCCAGTACTAGGACAGGATCCTACGAG. It specifies CASTRTGSYE. The complete CDR3 reads CASTRTGSYEQYF. The genes are TRBV19 and TRBJ2-7; 7 bases line up with TRBD1. The observed sequence ends 3 residues before the CDR3 terminus, with the missing tail filled in from the germline J gene. The CDR3 contains 13 residues. Germline V gene lookup returns CDR1 LNHDA and CDR2 SQIVND (reference sequence). The V segment lost 7 bases and the J segment 1 base; nucleotides outside the gene matches: 4.

Concerning this clone: The read stops 3 residues short of the end of the CDR3; the missing end is completed from the germline J gene. This chain links TRBV19 with TRBJ1-2, with D uncertain. V lost 4 bases and J 0 bases, leaving 12 bases between the germline ends. This CDR3 spans 15 amino acids. CDR1 and CDR2 (germline): LNHDA, SQIVND (reference sequence). The CDR3 region is CASSKRARSNYGYTF. The part of the CDR3 DNA that was read is TGTGCCAGTAGTAAGAGGGCCCGATCTAACTATGGC. The whole variable domain, filled in from reference TRBV19 and TRBJ1-2, reads DGGITQSPKYLFRKEGQNVTLSCEQNLNHDAMYWYRQDPGQGLRLIYYSQIVNDFQKGDIAEGYSVSREKKESFPLTVTSAQKNPTAFYLCASSKRARSNYGYTFGSGTRLTVV.

Points on this clone: Read data end 3 residues before the CDR3 end; the end is taken from the germline J gene. The rearrangement links TRBV6-2 or TRBV6-3 to TRBJ1-2; TRBD1 matches 8 bases. Per germline, CDR1 MNHEY and CDR2 SVGEGT. The CDR3 covers 15 residues. With V trimmed by 2 bases and J by 7 bases, 9 bases remained unmatched. The CDR3 spells CASSYLPQGASGYTF. The DNA read from the CDR3 is TGTGCCAGCAGTTACCTTCCGCAGGGGGCAAGTGGC.